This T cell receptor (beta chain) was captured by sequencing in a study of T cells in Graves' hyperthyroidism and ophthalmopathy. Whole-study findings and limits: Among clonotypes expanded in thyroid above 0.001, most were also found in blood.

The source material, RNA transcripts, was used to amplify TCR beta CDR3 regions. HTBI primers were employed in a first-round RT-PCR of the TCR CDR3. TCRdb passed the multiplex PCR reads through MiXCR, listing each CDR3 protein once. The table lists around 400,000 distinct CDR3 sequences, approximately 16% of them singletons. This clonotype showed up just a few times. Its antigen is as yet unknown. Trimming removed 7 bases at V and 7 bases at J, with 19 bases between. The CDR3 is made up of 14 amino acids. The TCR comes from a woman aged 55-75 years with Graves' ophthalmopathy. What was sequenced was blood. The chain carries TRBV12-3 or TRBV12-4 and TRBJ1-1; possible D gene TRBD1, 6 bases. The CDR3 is CASTRQEGVVEAFF. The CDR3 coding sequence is TGTGCCAGCACCCGACAGGAGGGTGTGGTTGAAGCTTTCTTT.